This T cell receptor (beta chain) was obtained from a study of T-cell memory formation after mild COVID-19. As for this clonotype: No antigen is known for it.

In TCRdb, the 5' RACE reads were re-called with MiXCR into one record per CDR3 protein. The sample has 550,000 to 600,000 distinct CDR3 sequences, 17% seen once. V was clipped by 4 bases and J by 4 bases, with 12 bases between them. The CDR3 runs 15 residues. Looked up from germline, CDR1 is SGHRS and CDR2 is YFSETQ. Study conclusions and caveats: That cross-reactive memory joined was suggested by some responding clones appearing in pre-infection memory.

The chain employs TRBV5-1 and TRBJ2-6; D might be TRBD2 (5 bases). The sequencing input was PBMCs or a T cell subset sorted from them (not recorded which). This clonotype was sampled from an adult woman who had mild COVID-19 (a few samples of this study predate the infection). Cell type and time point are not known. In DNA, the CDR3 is TGCGCCAGCAGCCCTACTAGGGCCGGGGCCAACGTCCTGACTTTC. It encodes CASSPTRAGANVLTF.